This T cell receptor (beta chain) derives from a study of blood T cell repertoires in COVID-19. Study context: Nucleic acid was either cDNA or gDNA, and it came from T cells, B-cell-depleted T cells, or PBMCs.

Study members were between about 18 and 95 years old and lived in some 22 US regions. The study recruited exposed participants who had met a COVID-19 case within 2 weeks before entry. Methods used by the authors: It was from reference gene primer amplification that nucleated cell counts were estimated. Sequencing used immunoSEQ multiplex PCR; TCRdb keeps in-frame clones, though not all of them. V, J and clone size reflect that table, while D and trimming were determined from the DNA. The sample has some 400,000 clones; approximately 90% are singletons. Looked up from germline, CDR1 is SGHTS and CDR2 is YDEGEE. The CDR3 has 15 residues. Germline trimming cut 4 bases from V and 2 bases from J; bases unmatched to any gene: 5.

The sequenced material came from PBMCs or T cells enriched from blood (not recorded which). This receptor was identified in a woman in her thirties or forties who had been exposed to COVID-19. The chain has TRBV5-8 and TRBJ1-3; 8 bases fit TRBD1. The CDR3 loop reads CASSHGTGAGNTIYF. Here the CDR3 DNA reads TGTGCCAGCAGCCATGGGACAGGAGCTGGAAACACCATATATTTT.